The rows below give T cell receptor beta chains drawn from one sample of a study of OX40 agonist ivuxolimab in advanced cancers. Measured with immunoSEQ multiplex PCR; TCRdb has only the in-frame clones, and not every one. Here the sample spans about 95,000 clones, approximately 85% being singletons. The sequencing here drew on CD4+ or CD8+ T cells sorted from blood, taken in a trial of the OX40 agonist ivuxolimab. The receptors here all came from an adult with an advanced solid tumor such as melanoma, head and neck, liver or kidney cancer. CDR3s include the opening cysteine and the closing phenylalanine or tryptophan. D genes are given only for firm matches. Size tells how often a clone was seen (once, few, many) or the class of an expanded clone, and some rows leave it out.

NA	NA	TRBJ1-4	TRBV2	CASRREGLRNEKLFF	TGTGCCAGCAGGAGGGAGGGGCTGAGGAATGAAAAACTGTTTTTT
NA	NA	TRBJ2-7	TRBV11-2	CASSLLPLAGAYEEQYF	TGTGCCAGCAGCTTACTTCCTTTGGCGGGGGCCTACGAGGAGCAGTACTTC
NA	NA	TRBJ2-7	TRBV4-2	CASSQDMGREQYF	TGTGCCAGCAGCCAAGATATGGGGCGGGAGCAGTACTTC
NA	NA	TRBJ2-3	TRBV15	CATSREFDTQYF	TGTGCCACCAGCAGAGAGTTCGATACGCAGTATTTT
NA	TRBD2	TRBJ2-2	TRBV19	CASSITPLAGGTGELFF	TGTGCCAGTAGTATAACCCCTCTAGCGGGGGGCACCGGGGAGCTGTTTTTT
NA	NA	TRBJ2-2	TRBV19	CASIGASTTGELFF	TGTGCCAGCATCGGGGCTAGTACCACCGGGGAGCTGTTTTTT
once	TRBD2	TRBJ2-2	TRBV9	CASSGTWVAGGQINTGELFF	TGTGCCAGCAGCGGGACCTGGGTAGCGGGAGGTCAAATTAACACCGGGGAGCTGTTTTTT
NA	TRBD2	TRBJ2-7	TRBV7-2	CASSLDAGGPWEQYF	TGTGCCAGCAGCTTAGATGCGGGAGGGCCCTGGGAGCAGTACTTC
NA	TRBD2	TRBJ2-7	TRBV9	CASSEGLAGGPGYEQYF	TGTGCCAGCAGCGAGGGGCTAGCGGGAGGGCCAGGGTACGAGCAGTACTTC
NA	NA	TRBJ2-7	TRBV5-8	CASSLSGLYEQYF	TGTGCCAGCAGCTTGTCGGGGTTGTACGAGCAGTACTTC
NA	TRBD2	TRBJ2-1	TRBV7-9	CASGVVAGDEQFF	TGTGCCAGCGGGGTGGTAGCGGGAGATGAGCAGTTCTTC